Following are 10 T cell receptor beta chains from one sample sequenced in a study of blood T cells in healthy people across ages. Next came a second PCR, run for roughly 6 to 11 cycles, which used a sample-barcoded 5' primer along with a J-beta primer mix. From the 5' RACE reads, TCRdb called clonotypes with MiXCR, one entry per CDR3 protein. The sample has 800,000 or so distinct CDR3 sequences, 35% to 60% seen once. The specimen was blood. The source is a man older than 75 in good health.

The V and J genes are TRBV30 and TRBJ2-3; D is unclear. Trimming took off 0 bases at V and 8 bases at J, with 6 bases between the two ends. CDR3 size: 11 residues. Looked up from germline, CDR1 is GTSNPN and CDR2 is SVGIG (reference sequence). In DNA form, the CDR3 reads TGTGCCTGGAGTGTACCCGGTACGCAGTATTTT. It codes for CAWSVPGTQYF.

This sequence joins TRBV6-1 and TRBJ2-1; D uncertain. CDR1 and CDR2 (germline): MNHNS, SASEGT. V was cut by 2 bases and J by 9 bases, with 17 bases left in between. The CDR3 is 15 amino acids. The CDR3 nucleotides read TGTGCCAGCAGTGAACGCCCCACTGGTTCGACTGAGCAGTTCTTC. Encoded protein: CASSERPTGSTEQFF.

The V gene is TRBV7-2, the J gene TRBJ2-3, with 10 bases matching TRBD2. Germline values: CDR1 SGHTA, CDR2 FQGNSA. V shed 0 bases and J 5 bases; nucleotides not matched to a gene: 8. The CDR3 sequence is 17 residues long. The CDR3, as DNA: TGTGCCAGCAGCTTAGCACTAGCGGGAAATGGGGGAGATACGCAGTATTTT. Its protein product is CASSLALAGNGGDTQYF.

This chain joins TRBV5-1 and TRBJ2-1; a possible D gene is TRBD2 (5 bases). The germline V gene encodes CDR1 SGHRS and CDR2 YFSETQ. The CDR3 is 14 amino acids. V was pared by 0 bases and J by 8 bases, with 12 bases between. This CDR3 is CASSLDSHGDEQFF. The CDR3, as DNA: TGCGCCAGCAGCTTGGACTCCCACGGGGATGAGCAGTTCTTC.

The CDR3 reads CASSSGGWGTEAFF. CDR3 nucleotide sequence: TGTGCCAGCAGTTCGGGGGGCTGGGGCACTGAAGCTTTCTTT. J is TRBJ1-1 and V is TRBV3-1; a weak D match, TRBD1 (6 bases). The germline gives CDR1 LGHDT, CDR2 YNNKEL (reference sequence). V lost 6 bases, J lost 4 bases, and 15 bases lay in between. This CDR3 contains 14 residues.

This clonotype was observed a few times. The chain recombines TRBV20-1 with TRBJ2-3, with 8 bases fitting TRBD2. CDR1 is DFQATT and CDR2 is SNEGSKA in the germline V gene (reference sequence). The CDR3 is made up of 16 amino acids. V was pared by 6 bases and J by 3 bases, with 14 bases of the junction left unmatched. The CDR3 region is CSAPPPQAGVTDTQYF. Written as DNA, the CDR3 is TGCAGTGCCCCGCCGCCGCAAGCGGGAGTGACAGATACGCAGTATTTT.

This clonotype was counted only a few times. The rearrangement uses TRBV3-1 and TRBJ2-7; unclear D gene. With 1 base removed from V and 4 bases from J, the gap between germline ends came to 11 bases. The germline gives CDR1 LGHDT, CDR2 YNNKEL (reference sequence). The CDR3 is 14 amino acids. This CDR3 is CASSQGQRQYEQYF. In DNA form, the CDR3 reads TGTGCCAGCAGCCAAGGTCAGCGCCAATACGAGCAGTACTTC.

The J gene is TRBJ1-6, the V gene TRBV27, with a possible D match to TRBD1 (5 bases). The CDR3 contains 17 residues. From germline, CDR1 is MNHEY and CDR2 SMNVEV (reference sequence). V lost 2 bases and J lost 6, with 17 bases in between. CDR3 bases: TGTGCCAGCAGTTTAACCTCGGGTCGACAGCCTAATTCACCCCTCCACTTT. Protein sequence: CASSLTSGRQPNSPLHF.

The chain joins TRBV7-9 to TRBJ2-7, with D unclear. Germline-derived CDR1 and CDR2 are SEHNR and FQNEAQ (reference sequence). The V end was cut by 4 bases, the J end by 2 bases, with 9 bases between. The CDR3 is 13 amino acids. CDR3 nucleotides: TGTGCCAGCAGCTACTCGGGTACCTACGAGCAGTACTTC. This translates into CASSYSGTYEQYF.

The rearrangement links TRBV11-2 to TRBJ2-1, with 16 positions matching TRBD2. The CDR3 is 17 residues long. V dropped 5 bases and J dropped 5; count of bases not matched to a gene: 6. CDR1 and CDR2 from the germline V gene are SGHAT and FQNNGV. CDR3 in amino acids: CASSPRGLAGGNNEQFF. As DNA, the CDR3 is TGTGCCAGCAGCCCCAGGGGACTAGCGGGGGGGAACAATGAGCAGTTCTTC.